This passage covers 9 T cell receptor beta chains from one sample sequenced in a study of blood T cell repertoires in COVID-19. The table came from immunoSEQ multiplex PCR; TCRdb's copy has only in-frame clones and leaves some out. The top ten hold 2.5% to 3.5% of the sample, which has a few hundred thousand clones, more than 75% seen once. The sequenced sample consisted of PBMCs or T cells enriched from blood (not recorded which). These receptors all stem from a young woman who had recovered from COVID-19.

This CDR3 is CSVDGTSGSPDTQYF. The CDR3 DNA reads TGCAGCGTTGACGGGACTAGCGGGAGCCCAGATACGCAGTATTTT. The V call is TRBV29-1, the J call TRBJ2-3; 14 positions agree with TRBD2. The germline CDR1 and CDR2 sequences are SQVTM and ANQGSEA. The ends lost 3 bases at V and 4 bases at J; junction bases unmatched: 3. The CDR3 length is 15 residues.

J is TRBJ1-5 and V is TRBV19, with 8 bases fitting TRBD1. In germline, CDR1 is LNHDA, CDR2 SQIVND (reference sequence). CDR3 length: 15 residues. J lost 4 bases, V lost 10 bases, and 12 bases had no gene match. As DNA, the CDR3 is TGTGCCACCACCCCCGGGACAGGTTCTAATCAGCCCCAGCATTTT. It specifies CATTPGTGSNQPQHF.

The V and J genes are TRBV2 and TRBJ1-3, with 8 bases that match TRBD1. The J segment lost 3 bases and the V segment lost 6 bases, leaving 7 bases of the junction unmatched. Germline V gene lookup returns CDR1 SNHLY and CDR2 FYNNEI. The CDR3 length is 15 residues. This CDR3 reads CASRATTGVGNTIYF. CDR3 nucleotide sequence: TGTGCCAGCAGAGCGACGACAGGGGTTGGAAACACCATATATTTT.

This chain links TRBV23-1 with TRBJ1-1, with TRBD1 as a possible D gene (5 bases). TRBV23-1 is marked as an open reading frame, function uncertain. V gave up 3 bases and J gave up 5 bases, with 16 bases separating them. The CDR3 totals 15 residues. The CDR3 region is CASSQPPVGGTEAFF. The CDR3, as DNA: TGCGCCAGCAGTCAGCCCCCCGTGGGGGGAACTGAAGCTTTCTTT.

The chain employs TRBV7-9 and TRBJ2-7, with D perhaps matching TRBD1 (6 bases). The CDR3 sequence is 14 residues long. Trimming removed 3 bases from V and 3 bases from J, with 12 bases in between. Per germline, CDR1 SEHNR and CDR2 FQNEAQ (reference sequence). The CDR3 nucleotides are TGTGCCAGCAGCTTTGAGGGGGAGTACTACGAGCAGTACTTC. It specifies CASSFEGEYYEQYF.

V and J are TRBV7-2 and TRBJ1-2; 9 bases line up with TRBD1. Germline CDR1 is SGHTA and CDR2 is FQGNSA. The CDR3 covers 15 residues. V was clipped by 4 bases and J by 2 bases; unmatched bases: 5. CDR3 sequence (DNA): TGTGCCAGCAGCTCTAGGGGGACAGGGAACTATGGCTACACCTTC. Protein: CASSSRGTGNYGYTF.

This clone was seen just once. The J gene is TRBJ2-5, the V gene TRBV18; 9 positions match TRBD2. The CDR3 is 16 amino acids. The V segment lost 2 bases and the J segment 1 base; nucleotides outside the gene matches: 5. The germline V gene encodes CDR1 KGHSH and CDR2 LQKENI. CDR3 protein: CASSPGTSRIQETQYF. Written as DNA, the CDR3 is TGTGCCAGCTCACCAGGGACTAGCAGAATCCAAGAGACCCAGTACTTC.

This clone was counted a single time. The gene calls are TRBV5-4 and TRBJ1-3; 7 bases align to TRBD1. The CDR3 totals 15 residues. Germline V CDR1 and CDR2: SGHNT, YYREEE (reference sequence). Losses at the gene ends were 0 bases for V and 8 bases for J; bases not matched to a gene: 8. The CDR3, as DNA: TGTGCCAGCAGCTTGGCTCGGACAGGCACGGACACCATATATTTT. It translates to CASSLARTGTDTIYF.

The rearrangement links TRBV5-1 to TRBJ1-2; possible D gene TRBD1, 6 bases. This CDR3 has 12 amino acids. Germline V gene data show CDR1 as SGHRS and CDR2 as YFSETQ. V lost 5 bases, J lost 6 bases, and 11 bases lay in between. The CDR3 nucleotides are TGCGCCAGCAGGAGGGACACCCATGGCTACACCTTC. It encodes CASRRDTHGYTF.